This T cell receptor (beta chain) is drawn from a study of T-cell reconstitution after alpha-beta-depleted transplantation in children. This clonotype has a count of ten or more. Germline CDR1 SGHRS, CDR2 YFSETQ. The CDR3 is 13 amino acids. Trimming removed 3 bases at V and 3 bases at J, with 9 bases between. Unique molecular identifiers were used in preparing the TCRbeta library. From the PCR reads, TCRdb called clonotypes with MiXCR, one entry per CDR3 protein. The table has around 100,000 distinct CDR3 sequences, about 6.8% seen once. The V gene is TRBV5-1, the J gene TRBJ1-1; D possibly corresponds to TRBD1 (5 bases). Source: PBMCs, taken before TCRalphabeta/CD19-depleted stem cell transplant. The clonotype was recovered from a boy aged 2 to 10 with acute lymphoblastic leukemia, due to receive a stem cell transplant. The CDR3 DNA is TGCGCCAGCAGCTCGGCAGGGTACACTGAAGCTTTCTTT. Encoded protein: CASSSAGYTEAFF.